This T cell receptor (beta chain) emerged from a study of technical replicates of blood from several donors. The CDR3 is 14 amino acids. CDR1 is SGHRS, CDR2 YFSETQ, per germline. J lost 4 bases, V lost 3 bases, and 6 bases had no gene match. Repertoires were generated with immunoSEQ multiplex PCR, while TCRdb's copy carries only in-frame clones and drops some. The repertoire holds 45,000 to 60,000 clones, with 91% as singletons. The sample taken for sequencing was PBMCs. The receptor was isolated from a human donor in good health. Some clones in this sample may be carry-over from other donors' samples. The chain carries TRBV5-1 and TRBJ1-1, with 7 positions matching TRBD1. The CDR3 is CASSSRQGGTEAFF. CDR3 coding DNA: TGCGCCAGCAGCTCGAGACAGGGTGGCACTGAAGCTTTCTTT.